This TCR beta chain was documented in a study of shared clonotypes between healthy human individuals (dated by TCRdb to 2020 to 2021). As for the study more broadly: The cohort included a few men and a couple of women between 18 and 49 years of age. Per donor, leukapheresis produced somewhere between about 0.94 and 8.9 billion PBMCs. Different laboratories and diverse techniques were used to prepare libraries and sequence TCR repertoires, to increase sequencing depth and limit assay-specific biases. For each donor, three plates each were used for CD4 naive and CD4 memory, two plates were used for CD8 naive, and one plate was used for CD8 memory. Blood TCR repertoires of about five healthy adults were deeply sequenced to estimate repertoire size and the extent of clonotype sharing between individuals. What the work shows at the level of the full study, not this receptor alone: Higher generation probabilities were observed for clonotypes shared by all four sorted-subset donors than for non-shared clonotypes. The genetic and exposure-history diversity represented was limited by the small number of donors. When several donors were compared, the shared fraction of clonotypes was about 5% for naive CD4, over 3% for naive CD8, about 2.5% for memory CD4, and around 0.4% for memory CD8. Estimated clonotype richness was generally larger for naive than for memory subsets. Sampling was restricted to blood, and TCR repertoires in tissue are likely to differ from TCR repertoires in blood. Even with the large sequencing depth, rarefaction of the sorted-subset datasets indicated that sequencing was incomplete. Based on pairwise subsampling, the degree of clonotype sharing among donors was expected to be affected by sequencing depth.

The donors were healthy, HIV-negative adults who had no recently reported acute infections or vaccinations. Every donor was a Caucasian adult living in Nashville, Tennessee, USA. CD4+ T cells were enriched by magnetic negative selection, after which naive cells were positively selected on CD45RA and the negative fraction was taken as the memory subset. Blood was collected by leukapheresis, and PBMCs were isolated by Ficoll-Histopaque density gradient centrifugation and then cryopreserved in liquid nitrogen vapor phase. Analytical flow cytometry was used to check the purity and quantity of each magnetically sorted T cell population. Genomic DNA was isolated from each sorted fraction and quantified by UV absorbance on a Nanodrop 2000c. This clone was counted once. No cognate antigen has been identified for it. No base quality values were provided; no much bigger clone lies one nucleotide off. Ends trimmed: V by 4 bases, J by 4 bases; bases unmatched to a gene: 6. The germline V gene sets CDR1 to SGHRS and CDR2 to YFSETQ. From cysteine to phenylalanine, the CDR3 is 14 amino acids long. The entry retains the CDR3 DNA only, 42 bases that are in frame from base 1.

Using the deep immunoSEQ assay, multiplex PCR amplified TCR CDR3 regions from genomic DNA. Extracted genomic DNA from each cell subset was distributed evenly across all wells of several immunoSEQ 96-well plates, and each plate was treated as a replicate. For sorted subsets, roughly 0.2 ug genomic DNA, equal to tens of thousands of T cell genomes, was loaded into each replicate PCR. The purified libraries were quantified using a Qubit 3.0 fluorometer, sized with a Bioanalyzer 2100, and then quantified again using the KAPA Library Quantification kit. A separate single-read 150-cycle Illumina NextSeq 550 flow cell was used to sequence each immunoSEQ 96-well plate. Per the original workflow: Because the immunoSEQ output held only junctional sequences and lacked quality scores, the filtering could not match the filtering applied to full-length reads. To assign V/J genes and CDR3, sequences were annotated against IMGT germline references using PyIR, a Python wrapper for IgBLAST v1.9. Any read was removed if the V/J assignment was weak (E-value above 1e-6), the CDR3 was missing, or the read contained stop codons, out-of-frame junctions, or ambiguous translated residues. V3J clonotypes were defined as sequences sharing an identical inferred V gene, J gene, and CDR3 amino acid sequence. Percentage overlap between repertoires was calculated by dividing the number of shared unique clonotypes by the size of the smaller repertoire. RTK rarefaction, the Chao1 estimator, and Recon v2.1 estimates of unobserved clonotypes were used to assess repertoire richness. For all TCRbeta clonotypes obtained by the gDNA method from a few donors, generation probabilities were computed with OLGA. Sourced from immuneACCESS, this table was stored by TCRdb with only in-frame sequences that have V and J called. A share of the clones is absent; for the studies checked, an unresolved V gene accounts for under half, and the remainder has no known explanation. V, J and clone size were drawn from that table, and D and trimming were deduced from the DNA. The sample contains 1.5 million to 1.9 million clones, approximately 98% of them found a single time. The leading ten clones occupy about 0.45% of the sample.

The sample comprised naive CD4+ T cells sorted from blood. Taken with the paper, the label for cell subset or site translates to: CD45RA+ positively selected. The receptor was derived from a man aged 25-45 years in good health. This chain is built from TRBV5-1 and TRBJ2-7, with 9 junctional bases fitting TRBD1. The DNA is as follows: TGCGCCAGCAGCAGCGGAGGACAGGGGTACGAGCAGTACTTC. It specifies CASSSGGQGYEQYF.